This TCR beta chain was captured in a study of blood T cell repertoires in COVID-19. The overall study: The analysed material was cDNA or gDNA that came from T cells, B-cell-depleted T cells, or PBMCs.

V was pared by 8 bases and J by 5 bases, with 15 bases between. CDR3 size: 13 residues. The germline V gene has CDR1 MNHEY and CDR2 SMNVEV (reference sequence). TCRdb keeps only in-frame clones here, not all; method: immunoSEQ multiplex PCR. The sample carries 55,000 to 70,000 clones, roughly three quarters recorded once. This TCR came from a man between 60 and 75 years old with acute or convalescent COVID-19. V and J are TRBV27 and TRBJ2-5, with a tentative D call TRBD1 (8 bases). Sequencing was done on a sample of peripheral blood. CDR3 amino acids: CASRTGGEETQYF. The CDR3, as DNA: TGTGCCAGCCGCACAGGGGGGGAGGAGACCCAGTACTTC.